This paragraph reports one T cell receptor beta chain. The antigen is unknown. Other DNA sequences within the sample encode an identical CDR3. Method: immunoSEQ multiplex PCR; TCRdb's copy keeps in-frame clones and lacks some. The sample gives 2 million to 2.5 million clones, just under 95% of which show up once; 0.3% to 0.45% is in the top ten. These data belong to a study of shared clonotypes between healthy human individuals. Study results and limitations: Naive subsets tended to show greater estimated richness than memory subsets. Despite large depth, rarefaction showed incomplete sorted-subset sequencing.

Germline loops: CDR1 SGHAT, CDR2 FQDESV (reference sequence). There are 13 residues in the CDR3. Trimming left V 0 bases short and J 4 bases short, with 7 bases between. The receptor was derived from a man between 18 and 35 years old in good health. Some clones in this sample may be carry-over from other donors' samples. This chain uses TRBV11-1 with TRBJ2-7; D ambiguous. The sequenced sample consisted of naive CD4+ T cells from PBMCs. Stated subset: CD45RA+ positively selected. This CDR3 reads CASSLAGSYEQYF. The CDR3 DNA reads as TGTGCCAGCAGCTTAGCAGGGTCGTACGAGCAGTACTTC.